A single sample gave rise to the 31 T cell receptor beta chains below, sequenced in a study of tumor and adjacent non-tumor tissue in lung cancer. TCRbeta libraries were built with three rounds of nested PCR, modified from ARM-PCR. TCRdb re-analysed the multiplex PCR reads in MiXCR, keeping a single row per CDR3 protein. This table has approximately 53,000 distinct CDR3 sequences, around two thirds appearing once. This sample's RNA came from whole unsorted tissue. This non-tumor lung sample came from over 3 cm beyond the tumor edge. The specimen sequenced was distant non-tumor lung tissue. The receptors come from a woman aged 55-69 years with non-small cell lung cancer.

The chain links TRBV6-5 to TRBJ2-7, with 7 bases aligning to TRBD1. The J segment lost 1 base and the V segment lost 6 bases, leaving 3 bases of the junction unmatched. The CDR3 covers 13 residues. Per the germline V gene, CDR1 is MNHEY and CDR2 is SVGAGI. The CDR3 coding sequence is TGTGCCAGCAGGTTGACAGGGTCCTACGAGCAGTACTTC. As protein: CASRLTGSYEQYF.

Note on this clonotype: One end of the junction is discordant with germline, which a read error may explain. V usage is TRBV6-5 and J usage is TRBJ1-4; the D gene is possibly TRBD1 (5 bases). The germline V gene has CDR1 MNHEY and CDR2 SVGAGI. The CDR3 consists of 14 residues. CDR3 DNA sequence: TGTGCGAGTCTCCCCGGGACTTCGGATGAAAAACAGTTTTTT. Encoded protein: CASLPGTSDEKQFF.

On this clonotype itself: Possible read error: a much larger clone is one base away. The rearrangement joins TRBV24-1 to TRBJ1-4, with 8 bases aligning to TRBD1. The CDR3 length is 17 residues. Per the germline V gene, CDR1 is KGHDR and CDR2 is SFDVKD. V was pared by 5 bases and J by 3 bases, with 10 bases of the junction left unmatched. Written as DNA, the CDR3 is TGTGCCACCAGTGTTCCTGGACAGGGTGCAGCTAATGAAAAACTGTTTTTT. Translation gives CATSVPGQGAANEKLFF.

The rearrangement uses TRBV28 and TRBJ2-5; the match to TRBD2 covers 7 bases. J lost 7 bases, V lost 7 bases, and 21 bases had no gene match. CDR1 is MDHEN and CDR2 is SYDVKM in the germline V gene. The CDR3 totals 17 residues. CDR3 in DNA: TGTGCCAGCACCCCAACCGCAGGCACCCAGTCGGGGGGGACCCAGTACTTC. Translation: CASTPTAGTQSGGTQYF.

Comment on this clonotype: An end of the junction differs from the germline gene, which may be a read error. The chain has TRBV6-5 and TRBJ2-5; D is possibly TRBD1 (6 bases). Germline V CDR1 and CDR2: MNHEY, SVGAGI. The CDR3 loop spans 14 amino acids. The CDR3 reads CASSGTRGQKTQYF. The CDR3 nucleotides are TGTGCTAGCAGTGGGACAAGGGGTCAAAAGACCCAGTACTTC.

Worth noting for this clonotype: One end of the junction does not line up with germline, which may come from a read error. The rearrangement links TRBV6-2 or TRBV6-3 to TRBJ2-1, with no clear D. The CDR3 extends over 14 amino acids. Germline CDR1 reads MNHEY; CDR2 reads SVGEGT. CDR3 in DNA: TGTGCAAGCAGTCCCCGGACCAGTATACATGAGCAGTTCTTC. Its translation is CASSPRTSIHEQFF.

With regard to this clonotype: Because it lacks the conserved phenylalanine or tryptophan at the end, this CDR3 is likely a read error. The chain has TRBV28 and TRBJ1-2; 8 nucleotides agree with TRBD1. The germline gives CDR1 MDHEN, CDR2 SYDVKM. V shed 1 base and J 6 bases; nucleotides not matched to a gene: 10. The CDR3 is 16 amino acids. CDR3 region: CASSLSIPGQVNGYTI. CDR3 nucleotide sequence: TGTGCCAGCAGTTTATCCATACCGGGACAGGTAAATGGCTACACCATC.

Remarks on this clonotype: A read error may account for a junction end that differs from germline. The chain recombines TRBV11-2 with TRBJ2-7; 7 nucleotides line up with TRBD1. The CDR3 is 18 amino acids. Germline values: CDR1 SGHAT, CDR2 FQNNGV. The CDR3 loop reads CASSSTGTAYQVSYEQYF. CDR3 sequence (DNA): TGTGCCAGCAGCTCGACCGGGACAGCGTATCAAGTCTCCTATGAGCAGTACTTC. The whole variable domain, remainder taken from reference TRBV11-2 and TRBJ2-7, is EAGVAQSPRYKIIEKRQSVAFWCNPISGHATLYWYQQILGQGPKLLIQFQNNGVVDDSQLPKDRFSAERLKGVDSTLKIQPAKLEDSAVYLCASSSTGTAYQVSYEQYFGPGTRLTVT.

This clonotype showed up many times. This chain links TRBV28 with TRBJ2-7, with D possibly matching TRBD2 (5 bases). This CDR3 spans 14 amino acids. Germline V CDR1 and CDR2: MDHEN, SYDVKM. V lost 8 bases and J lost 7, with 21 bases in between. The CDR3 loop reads CASLSGGSLWEQYF. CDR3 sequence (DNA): TGTGCCAGCCTCTCCGGAGGCAGTCTTTGGGAGCAGTACTTC.

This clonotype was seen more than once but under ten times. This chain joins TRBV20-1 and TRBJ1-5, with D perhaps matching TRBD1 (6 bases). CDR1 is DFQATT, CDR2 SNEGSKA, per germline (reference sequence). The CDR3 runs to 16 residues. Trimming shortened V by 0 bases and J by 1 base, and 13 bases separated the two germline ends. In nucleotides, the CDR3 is TGCAGTGCTAGAGACGGACAGAGAACGAGCAATCAGCCCCAGCATTTT. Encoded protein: CSARDGQRTSNQPQHF.

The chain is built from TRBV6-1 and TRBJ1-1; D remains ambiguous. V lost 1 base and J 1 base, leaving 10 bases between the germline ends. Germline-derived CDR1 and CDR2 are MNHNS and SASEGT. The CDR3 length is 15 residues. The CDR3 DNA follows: TGTGCCAGCAGTGAAGTGCAGTTCCGGAACACTGAAGCTTTCTTT. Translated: CASSEVQFRNTEAFF.

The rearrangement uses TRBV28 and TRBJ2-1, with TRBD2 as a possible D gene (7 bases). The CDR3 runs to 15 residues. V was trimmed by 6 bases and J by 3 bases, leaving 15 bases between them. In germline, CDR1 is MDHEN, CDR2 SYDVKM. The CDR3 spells CASSSGGFNYNEQFF. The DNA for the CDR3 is TGTGCCAGCAGCTCGGGGGGCTTTAACTACAATGAGCAGTTCTTC.

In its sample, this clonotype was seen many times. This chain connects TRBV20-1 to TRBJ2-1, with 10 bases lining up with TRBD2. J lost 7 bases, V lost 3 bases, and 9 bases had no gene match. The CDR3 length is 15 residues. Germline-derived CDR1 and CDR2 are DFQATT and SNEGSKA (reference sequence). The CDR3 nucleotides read TGCAGTGCTAGCCCGGCTAGCGGGAGTAGGAATGAGCAGTTCTTC. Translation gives CSASPASGSRNEQFF.

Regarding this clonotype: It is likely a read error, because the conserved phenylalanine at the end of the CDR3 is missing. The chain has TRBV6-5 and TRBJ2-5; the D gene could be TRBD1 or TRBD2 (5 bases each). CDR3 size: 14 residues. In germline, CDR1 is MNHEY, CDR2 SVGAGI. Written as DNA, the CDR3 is TGTGGCAGCAGTGCCCAGGGAGTGGAAGAGACCCAGTACTTA. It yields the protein CGSSAQGVEETQYL.

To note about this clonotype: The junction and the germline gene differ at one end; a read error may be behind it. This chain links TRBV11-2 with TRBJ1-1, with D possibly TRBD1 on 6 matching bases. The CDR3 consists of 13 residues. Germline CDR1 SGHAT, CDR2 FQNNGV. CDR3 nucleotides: TGTGCCAGCAGCCTAGACAGGTACGCTGAAGCTCTCTTT. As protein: CASSLDRYAEALF.

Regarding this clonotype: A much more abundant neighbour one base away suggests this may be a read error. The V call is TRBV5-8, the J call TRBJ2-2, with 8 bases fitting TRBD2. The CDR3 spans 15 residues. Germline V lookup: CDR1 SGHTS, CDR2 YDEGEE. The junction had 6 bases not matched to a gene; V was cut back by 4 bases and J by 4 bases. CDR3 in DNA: TGTGCCAGCAGCAAAGGACTAGCCCCCACCGGGGAGCTGTTTTTT. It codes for CASSKGLAPTGELFF.

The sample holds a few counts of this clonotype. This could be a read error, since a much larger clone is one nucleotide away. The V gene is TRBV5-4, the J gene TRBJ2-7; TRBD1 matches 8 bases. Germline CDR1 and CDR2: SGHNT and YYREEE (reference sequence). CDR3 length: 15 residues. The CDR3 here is CASSLRQGQANERYF. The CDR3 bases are TGTGCCAGCAGCTTGAGGCAGGGACAGGCTAACGAGCGGTACTTC.

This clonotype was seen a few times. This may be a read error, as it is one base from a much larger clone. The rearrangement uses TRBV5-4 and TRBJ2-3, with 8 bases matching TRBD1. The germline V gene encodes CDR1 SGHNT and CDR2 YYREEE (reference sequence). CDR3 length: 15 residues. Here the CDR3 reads CASSLGTGSTDTPYF. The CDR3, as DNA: TGTGCCAGCAGCTTGGGGACAGGGAGCACAGATACGCCGTATTTT.

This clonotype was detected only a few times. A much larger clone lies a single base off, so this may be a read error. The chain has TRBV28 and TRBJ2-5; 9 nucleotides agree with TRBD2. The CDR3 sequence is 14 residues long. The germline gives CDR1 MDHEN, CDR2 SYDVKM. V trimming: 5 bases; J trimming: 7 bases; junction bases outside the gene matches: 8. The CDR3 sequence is CASSLASAGGTQYF. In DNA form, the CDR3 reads TGTGCCAGCAGTCTCGCTTCAGCGGGAGGGACCCAGTACTTC.

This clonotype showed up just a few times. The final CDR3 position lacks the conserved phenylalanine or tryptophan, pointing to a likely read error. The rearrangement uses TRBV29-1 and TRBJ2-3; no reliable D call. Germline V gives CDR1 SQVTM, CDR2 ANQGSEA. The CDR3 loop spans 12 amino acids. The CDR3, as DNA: TGCAGTGTTACCGCGTTGGCAGATACGCAGTATTTA. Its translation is CSVTALADTQYL.

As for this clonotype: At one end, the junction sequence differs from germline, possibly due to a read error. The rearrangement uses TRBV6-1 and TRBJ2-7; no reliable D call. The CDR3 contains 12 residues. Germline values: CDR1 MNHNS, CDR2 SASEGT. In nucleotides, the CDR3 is TGTGCCAGCAGCCCCATCGGTAAGGAGCAGTATTTC. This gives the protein CASSPIGKEQYF.

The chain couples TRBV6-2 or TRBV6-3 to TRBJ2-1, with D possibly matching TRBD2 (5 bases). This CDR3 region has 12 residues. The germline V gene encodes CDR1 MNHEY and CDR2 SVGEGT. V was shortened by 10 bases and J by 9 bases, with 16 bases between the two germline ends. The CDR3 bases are TGTGCCAACGGATATAATGGACTTGAGCAGTTCTTC. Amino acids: CANGYNGLEQFF.

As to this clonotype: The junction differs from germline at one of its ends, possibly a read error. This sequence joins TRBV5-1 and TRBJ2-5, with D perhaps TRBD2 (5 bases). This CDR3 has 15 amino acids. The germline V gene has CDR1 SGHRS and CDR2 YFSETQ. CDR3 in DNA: TGCCCCAGCAGCTCGAACGGCGGGTACGAAGAGACCCAGTACTTC. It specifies CPSSSNGGYEETQYF.

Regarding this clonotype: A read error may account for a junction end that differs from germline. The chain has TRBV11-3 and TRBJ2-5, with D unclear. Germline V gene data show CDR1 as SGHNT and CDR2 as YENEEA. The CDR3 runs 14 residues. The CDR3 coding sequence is TGTGTCAGCAGCGCCCCTCGTATACAAGCGACCCAGTACTTC. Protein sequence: CVSSAPRIQATQYF. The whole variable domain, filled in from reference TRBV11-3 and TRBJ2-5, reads EAGVVQSPRYKIIEKKQPVAFWCNPISGHNTLYWYLQNLGQGPELLIRYENEEAVDDSQLPKDRFSAERLKGVDSTLKIQPAELGDSAVYLCVSSAPRIQATQYFGPGTRLLVL.

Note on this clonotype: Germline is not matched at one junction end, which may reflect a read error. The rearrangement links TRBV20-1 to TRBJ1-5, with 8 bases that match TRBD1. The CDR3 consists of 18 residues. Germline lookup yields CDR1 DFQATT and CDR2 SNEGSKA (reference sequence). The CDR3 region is CSVREDLRTGNSNQHQHF. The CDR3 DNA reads TGCAGTGTTAGAGAAGATCTCAGGACAGGGAATAGCAATCAGCACCAGCATTTT.

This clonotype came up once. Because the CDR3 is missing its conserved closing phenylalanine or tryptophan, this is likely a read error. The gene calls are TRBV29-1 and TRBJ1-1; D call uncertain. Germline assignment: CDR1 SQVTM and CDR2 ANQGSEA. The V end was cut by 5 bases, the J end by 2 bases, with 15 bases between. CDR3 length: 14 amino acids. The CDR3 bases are TGCAGCGTTCGCAGCTCCGCAGCTAACACTGAAGCTTTCTCT. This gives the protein CSVRSSAANTEAFS.

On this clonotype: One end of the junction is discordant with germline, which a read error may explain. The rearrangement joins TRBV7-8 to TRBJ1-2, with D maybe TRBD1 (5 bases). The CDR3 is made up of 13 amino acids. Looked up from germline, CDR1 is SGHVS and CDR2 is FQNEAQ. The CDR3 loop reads CASSFQLGDGCTF. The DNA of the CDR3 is TGTGCCAGCAGCTTTCAGTTGGGGGATGGCTGCACCTTC. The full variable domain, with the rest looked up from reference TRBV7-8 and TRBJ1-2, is GAGVSQSPRYKVAKRGQDVALRCDPISGHVSLFWYQQALGQGPEFLTYFQNEAQLDKSGLPSDRFFAERPEGSVSTLKIQRTQQEDSAVYLCASSFQLGDGCTFGSGTRLTVV.

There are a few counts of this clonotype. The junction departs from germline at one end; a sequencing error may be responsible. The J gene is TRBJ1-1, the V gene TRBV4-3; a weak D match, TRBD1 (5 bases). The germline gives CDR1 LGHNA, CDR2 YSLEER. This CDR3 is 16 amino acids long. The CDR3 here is CASSQAMSGRYTEAFF. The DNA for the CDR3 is TGCGCCAGCAGCCAAGCTATGTCAGGGAGGTACACTGAAGCCTTCTTT.

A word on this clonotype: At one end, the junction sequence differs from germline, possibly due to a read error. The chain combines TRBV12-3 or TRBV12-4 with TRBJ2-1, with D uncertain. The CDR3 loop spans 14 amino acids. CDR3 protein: CASSLMALSNEQFF. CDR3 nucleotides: TGTGCAAGCAGTTTAATGGCTTTGTCCAATGAGCAGTTCTTC.

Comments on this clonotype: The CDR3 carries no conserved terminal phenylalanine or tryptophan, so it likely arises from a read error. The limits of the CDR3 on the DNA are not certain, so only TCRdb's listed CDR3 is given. This CDR3 reads CVSRLTRGDTEALL. J is TRBJ1-1 and V is TRBV6-6; the DNA was not compared with TRBD1, the D call given in the table. Termini included, the CDR3 measures 14 amino acids. Germline CDR1 and CDR2: MNHNY and SVGAGI (reference sequence).

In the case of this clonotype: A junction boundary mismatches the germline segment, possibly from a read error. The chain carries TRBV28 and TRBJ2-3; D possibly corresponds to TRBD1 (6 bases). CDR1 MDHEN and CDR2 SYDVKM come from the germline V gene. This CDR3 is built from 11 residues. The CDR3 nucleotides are TGTGACAGCCAGCGGACAGAAACGCAGTATTTT. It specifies CDSQRTETQYF.